The clone carrying this T cell receptor beta chain has ten or more counts. The source of the sample is a study of regulatory T cells in long-lasting Graves disease. Time point denoted: newly diagnosed GD, antithyroid drugs for less than 3 months. Isolated PBMC RNA provided the starting material for the TCR library. The CDR3 sequence is 16 residues long. Per the germline V gene, CDR1 is SGHTA and CDR2 is FQGNSA. The V and J ends lost 7 bases and 3 bases respectively, with 20 bases between them. iRepertoire HTBI primers and Arm-PCR of CDR3 regions built TCR beta libraries. TCRdb passed the multiplex PCR reads through MiXCR, listing each CDR3 protein once. Here the sample spans a few hundred thousand distinct CDR3 sequences, around an eighth being singletons. Another study also made use of these data, one on T cells in Graves' hyperthyroidism and ophthalmopathy. According to that study: First-round RT-PCR of the TCR CDR3 relied on the HTBI primer set.

This chain joins TRBV7-2 and TRBJ2-3; D remains ambiguous. The receptor comes from a man aged 25 to 45 with Graves disease. Specimen: peripheral blood mononuclear cells (PBMCs), collected at new diagnosis, from a patient treated with antithyroid drugs. The CDR3 here is CASKRVVGRRTDTQYF. The CDR3 DNA reads TGTGCCAGCAAGCGAGTAGTTGGACGCAGGACAGATACGCAGTATTTT.